The 24 T cell receptor beta chains below come from one sample, sequenced in a study of type 1 regulatory T cells (dated by TCRdb to the early 2020s). What the authors observed across the whole study: Compared with non-Tr1 cells, Tr1 cells had a TCR repertoire that was more restricted, a finding the study read as clonal expansion induced by alloantigen.

For sequencing, an Illumina MiSeq was employed. Starting from the raw public reads, TCRdb applied fastp trimming at Q25, assembled clones with MiXCR and retained in-frame beta chains. One record per CDR3 amino acid sequence lists the most common genes and DNA. In this sample the table shows tens of thousands of distinct CDR3 sequences, around 21% of which occur a single time. The ten most abundant clones make up around 8% of the sample. What these receptors recognize is not known. The sequenced sample consisted of cultured type 1 regulatory T (Tr1) cells, either the whole culture or a sorted fraction (not recorded which). According to the study, the label for this sample's cell subset or site signals: type 1 regulatory T cells sorted from the T-allo10 product. Receptors were obtained from a human donor in good health.

This clonotype was counted between two and nine times. The chain has TRBV24-1 and TRBJ2-5; possibly TRBD2 for D (5 bases). The germline V gene encodes CDR1 KGHDR and CDR2 SFDVKD. Trimming took 4 bases from V and 9 from J, leaving 11 bases between them. CDR3 length: 12 amino acids. The CDR3 loop reads CATSDRPGAQYF. CDR3 in DNA: TGTGCCACCAGTGACAGGCCCGGGGCCCAGTACTTC.

The table lists this clonotype with many counts. The chain's CDR3 is CASSQVAPSYEQYF. The CDR3, as DNA: TGTGCCAGCAGCCAAGTCGCGCCCTCCTACGAGCAGTACTTC. The chain joins TRBV4-2 to TRBJ2-7; D is undetermined. The CDR3 has 14 amino acids. The ends were cut back, 1 base at V and 0 bases at J, with 7 bases in the middle. Per the germline V gene, CDR1 is LGHNA and CDR2 is YNFKEQ.

This chain uses TRBV20-1 with TRBJ2-7; 10 bases agree with TRBD2. J gave up 4 bases and V 6 bases, and 6 bases lay outside the gene matches. Germline CDR1 DFQATT, CDR2 SNEGSKA (reference sequence). The CDR3 extends over 13 amino acids. CDR3 loop: CSARTSGSYEQYF. Written as DNA, the CDR3 is TGCAGTGCGCGGACTAGCGGTAGTTACGAGCAGTACTTC.

V gene TRBV3-1 combines with J gene TRBJ2-1; D call uncertain. Germline-derived CDR1 and CDR2 are LGHDT and YNNKEL (reference sequence). The CDR3 has 12 amino acids. Trimming stripped 4 bases from V and 2 bases from J, with 3 bases between. CDR3: CASSPTYNEQFF. CDR3 nucleotide sequence: TGTGCCAGCAGCCCTACCTACAATGAGCAGTTCTTC.

V gene TRBV5-1 combines with J gene TRBJ2-3; D tentatively reads TRBD1 or TRBD2 (5 bases each). Trimming took off 3 bases at V and 2 bases at J, with 7 bases between the two ends. The CDR3 has 13 amino acids. Per germline, CDR1 SGHRS and CDR2 YFSETQ. The CDR3 spells CASSSGTTDTQYF. CDR3 DNA sequence: TGCGCCAGCAGCTCCGGGACCACAGATACGCAGTATTTT.

This clonotype was observed a few times. The chain links TRBV7-2 to TRBJ2-5; a weak D match, TRBD2 (6 bases). The V end lost 7 bases, the J end lost 4 bases, and 13 bases lay between the germline ends. CDR3 length equals 13 residues. CDR1 is SGHTA, CDR2 FQGNSA, per germline. The CDR3 sequence is CASTLRGGETQYF. The CDR3 DNA follows: TGTGCCAGCACACTAAGGGGAGGAGAGACCCAGTACTTC.

The chain combines TRBV4-3 with TRBJ2-7; unclear D gene. Germline values: CDR1 LGHNA, CDR2 YSLEER. This CDR3 has 13 residues. V lost 0 bases and J 3 bases, leaving 6 bases between the germline ends. This CDR3 is CASSQDRYYEQYF. The CDR3, as DNA: TGCGCCAGCAGCCAAGACAGGTACTACGAGCAGTACTTC.

The DNA for the CDR3 is TGTGCCAGCAGTTCTCATACGAATAATGAAAAACTGTTTTTT. Its translation is CASSSHTNNEKLFF. J is TRBJ1-4 and V is TRBV6-6; D is unresolved. Trimming removed 4 bases from V and 4 bases from J, with 10 bases in between. This CDR3 comprises 14 residues. Looked up from germline, CDR1 is MNHNY and CDR2 is SVGAGI (reference sequence).

The chain is built from TRBV7-9 and TRBJ2-7, with D possibly being TRBD1 (6 bases). Per the germline V gene, CDR1 is SEHNR and CDR2 is FQNEAQ (reference sequence). The CDR3 runs 14 residues. Deletions cut 2 bases from V and 5 bases from J, with 13 bases between. This CDR3 reads CASSLMAGDNEQYF. The CDR3, as DNA: TGTGCCAGCAGCTTAATGGCAGGGGACAACGAGCAGTACTTC.

A few counts support this clonotype. V is TRBV27 and J is TRBJ1-2; TRBD1 might be the D (6 bases). Between the trimmed V and J ends, which lost 3 bases and 7 bases, there was a span of 24 bases. Germline CDR1 is MNHEY and CDR2 is SMNVEV (reference sequence). The CDR3 contains 17 residues. The chain's CDR3 is CASSFNGGGRGSFGYTF. The CDR3 bases are TGTGCCAGCAGTTTTAATGGTGGGGGCAGGGGTTCCTTTGGCTACACCTTC.

The rearrangement links TRBV2 to TRBJ1-2, with 7 nucleotides matching TRBD1. The V gene's germline CDR1 is SNHLY and CDR2 FYNNEI. The CDR3 spans 12 residues. The ends lost 7 bases at V and 3 bases at J; junction bases unmatched: 2. Here the CDR3 reads CASTQGDYGYTF. The DNA for the CDR3 is TGTGCCAGCACCCAGGGGGACTATGGCTACACCTTC.

This clonotype was detected a few times. CDR3 sequence reads: CASSLTGHQPQHF. The CDR3 DNA sequence: TGTGCCAGCAGTTTAACGGGTCATCAGCCCCAGCATTTT. The chain employs TRBV12-3 or TRBV12-4 and TRBJ1-5; D unresolved. There are 13 residues in the CDR3. The V end lost 2 bases, the J end lost 5 bases, and 7 bases lay between the germline ends.

This clonotype appeared a few times. The gene calls are TRBV5-1 and TRBJ1-1; D remains unclear. The CDR3 consists of 13 residues. Germline V CDR1 and CDR2: SGHRS, YFSETQ. V was trimmed by 5 bases and J by 1 base, leaving 9 bases between them. Here the CDR3 reads CASSSIGNTEAFF. The CDR3, as DNA: TGCGCCAGCAGTAGCATTGGGAACACTGAAGCTTTCTTT.

This clonotype is classed as medium-sized. The chain recombines TRBV10-3 with TRBJ2-2, with D possibly being TRBD1 (5 bases). V lost 0 bases and J 4 bases, leaving 9 bases between the germline ends. CDR3 length: 15 residues. From germline, CDR1 is ENHRY and CDR2 SYGVKD. Here the CDR3 DNA reads TGTGCCATCAGTGAGTCGAGACAGATCACCGGGGAGCTGTTTTTT. Amino acid sequence: CAISESRQITGELFF.

Details on this clonotype: An end of the junction does not agree with germline; a read error may underlie this. V gene TRBV5-1 combines with J gene TRBJ2-6; maybe TRBD1 (5 bases). Germline CDR1 and CDR2: SGHRS and YFSETQ. The CDR3 sequence is 14 residues long. CDR3 residues: CASSFNSGANVQTF. CDR3 coding DNA: TGCGCCAGCAGCTTTAACTCTGGGGCCAACGTCCAGACTTTC. The full variable domain, its missing parts supplied by reference TRBV5-1 and TRBJ2-6, is KAGVTQTPRYLIKTRGQQVTLSCSPISGHRSVSWYQQTPGQGLQFLFEYFSETQRNKGNFPGRFSGRQFSNSRSEMNVSTLELGDSALYLCASSFNSGANVQTFGAGSRLTVL.

J is TRBJ2-1 and V is TRBV7-3; 16 nucleotides agree with TRBD2. Germline trimming cut 4 bases from V and 7 bases from J; bases unmatched to any gene: 16. The germline V gene has CDR1 SGHTA and CDR2 FQGTGA. The length of the CDR3 is 20 residues. The CDR3 reads CASSSGGLAGGPGYGNEQFF. DNA for the CDR3: TGTGCCAGCAGCTCAGGGGGACTAGCGGGAGGGCCTGGGTATGGAAATGAGCAGTTCTTC. The full variable domain, with the rest looked up from reference TRBV7-3 and TRBJ2-1, is GAGVSQTPSNKVTEKGKYVELRCDPISGHTALYWYRQSLGQGPEFLIYFQGTGAADDSGLPNDRFFAVRPEGSVSTLKIQRTERGDSAVYLCASSSGGLAGGPGYGNEQFFGPGTRLTVL.

V usage is TRBV20-1 and J usage is TRBJ2-7, with 7 bases that match TRBD2. V lost 2 bases and J lost 2; bases outside the gene matches: 6. This CDR3 region has 14 residues. The germline V gene has CDR1 DFQATT and CDR2 SNEGSKA (reference sequence). The CDR3: CSARSSGKTYEQYF. In nucleotides, the CDR3 is TGCAGTGCTAGATCGAGCGGGAAGACCTACGAGCAGTACTTC.

The chain carries TRBV5-1 and TRBJ2-1; 7 bases fit TRBD2. CDR1 is SGHRS, CDR2 YFSETQ, per germline. With V trimmed by 2 bases and J by 8 bases, 4 bases remained unmatched. This CDR3 is 13 amino acids long. CDR3: CASSFRSGDEQFF. CDR3 nucleotide sequence: TGCGCCAGCAGCTTTCGGAGCGGGGATGAGCAGTTCTTC. Full variable domain (missing parts from reference TRBV5-1 and TRBJ2-1): KAGVTQTPRYLIKTRGQQVTLSCSPISGHRSVSWYQQTPGQGLQFLFEYFSETQRNKGNFPGRFSGRQFSNSRSEMNVSTLELGDSALYLCASSFRSGDEQFFGPGTRLTVL.

This clonotype was picked up many times. CDR3 DNA: TGCGCCAGCAGCTTGGTTGCGGGCTCGGAGCCCCAGCATTTT. The encoded protein is CASSLVAGSEPQHF. The chain uses TRBV5-1 and TRBJ1-5; no firm D call. CDR3 length: 14 amino acids. Per germline, CDR1 SGHRS and CDR2 YFSETQ. Trimming left V 0 bases short and J 8 bases short, with 12 bases between.

The chain carries TRBV5-1 and TRBJ1-1; D is ambiguous. The V end was cut by 0 bases, the J end by 1 base, with 10 bases between. Germline assignment: CDR1 SGHRS and CDR2 YFSETQ. The CDR3 is 15 amino acids. The CDR3 nucleotides read TGCGCCAGCAGCTTGGATGGGAATCCGAACACTGAAGCTTTCTTT. It translates to CASSLDGNPNTEAFF.

Only a few counts were recorded for this clonotype. The V gene is TRBV12-3 or TRBV12-4, the J gene TRBJ2-1; TRBD1 agrees at 7 bases. This CDR3 region has 15 residues. Trimming cost V 4 bases and J 5 bases; bases outside gene matches: 8. DNA of the CDR3: TGTGCCAGCAGTTACAACAGGGGTACCCACAATGAGCAGTTCTTC. Translating it yields CASSYNRGTHNEQFF.

In nucleotides, the CDR3 is TGTGCCTGGAGCCGGTCTAGCAATCAGCCCCAGCATTTT. This sequence encodes CAWSRSSNQPQHF. The chain couples TRBV3-1 to TRBJ1-5; D unclear. CDR3 length equals 13 residues. Germline-derived CDR1 and CDR2 are LGHDT and YNNKEL (reference sequence). Trimming cost V 11 bases and J 0 bases, with 11 bases left between them. The entire variable domain, with the rest obtained from reference TRBV3-1 and TRBJ1-5, is as follows: DTAVSQTPKYLVTQMGNDKSIKCEQNLGHDTMYWYKQDSKKFLKIMFSYNNKELIINETVPNRFSPKSPDKAHLNLHINSLELGDSAVYFCAWSRSSNQPQHFGDGTRLSIL.

This clonotype has just a few counts. In nucleotides, the CDR3 is TGTGCCAGCAGCCAAGTCCGTGATTCCTCCTATGGCTACACCTTC. As protein: CASSQVRDSSYGYTF. V is TRBV4-2 and J is TRBJ1-2, with D unresolved. Germline V CDR1 and CDR2: LGHNA, YNFKEQ. The CDR3 consists of 15 residues. Trimming took 1 base from V and 4 from J, leaving 13 bases between them.

This clonotype was seen a handful of times. The CDR3: CASSRTGPYEQYF. CDR3 nucleotide sequence: TGTGCCAGCAGCCGGACTGGCCCCTACGAGCAGTACTTC. The V and J genes are TRBV27 and TRBJ2-7; possibly TRBD2 for D (5 bases). This CDR3 region has 13 residues. CDR1 MNHEY and CDR2 SMNVEV come from the germline V gene (reference sequence). V dropped 6 bases and J dropped 2 bases, with 11 bases sitting between them.